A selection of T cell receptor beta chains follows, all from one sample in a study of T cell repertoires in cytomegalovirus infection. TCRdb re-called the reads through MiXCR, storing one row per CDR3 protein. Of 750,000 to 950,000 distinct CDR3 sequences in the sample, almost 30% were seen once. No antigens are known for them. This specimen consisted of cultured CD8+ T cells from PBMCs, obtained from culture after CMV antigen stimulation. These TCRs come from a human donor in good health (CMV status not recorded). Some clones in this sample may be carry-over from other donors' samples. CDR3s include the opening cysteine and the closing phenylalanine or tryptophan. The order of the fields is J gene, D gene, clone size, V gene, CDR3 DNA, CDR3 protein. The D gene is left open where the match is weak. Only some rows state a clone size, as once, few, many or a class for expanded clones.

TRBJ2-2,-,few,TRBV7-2,TGTGCCAGGAACCCAGGGGGGGCCGGGGAGCTGTTTTTT,CARNPGGAGELFF
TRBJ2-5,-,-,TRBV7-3,TGTGCCAGCAGCTTAAATCCTGGCAGAAAAGAGACCCAGTACTTC,CASSLNPGRKETQYF
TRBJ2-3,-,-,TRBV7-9,TGTGCCAGCAGCGGCGAGTCAGATACGCAGTATTTT,CASSGESDTQYF
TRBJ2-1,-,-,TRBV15,TGTGCCACCAGCGGGGAGGGGGTCTTCCACAATGAGCAGTTCTTC,CATSGEGVFHNEQFF
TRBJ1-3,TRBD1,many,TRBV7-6,TGTGCCAGCAGCTCAGGACAGGGGGCTTCTGGAAACACCATATATTTT,CASSSGQGASGNTIYF
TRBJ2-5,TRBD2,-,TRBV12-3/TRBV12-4,TGTGCCAGCAGGGATAGCGGGGGGTTTCAAGAGACCCAGTACTTC,CASRDSGGFQETQYF
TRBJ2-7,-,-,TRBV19,TGTGCCAGTAGTTTAAGGGTGGCCTCGTACGAGCAGTACTTC,CASSLRVASYEQYF
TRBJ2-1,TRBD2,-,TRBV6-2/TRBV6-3,TGTGCCAGCAGTGACGGGGGGGTCCTCGCCTACAATGAGCAGTTCTTC,CASSDGGVLAYNEQFF
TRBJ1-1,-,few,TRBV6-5,TGTGCCAGCAGTTCCCAATGGGGTATCACTGAAGCTTTCTTT,CASSSQWGITEAFF
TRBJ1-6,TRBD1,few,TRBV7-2,TGTGCCAGCAGCCGGACAGGGTATTCACCCCTCCACTTT,CASSRTGYSPLHF
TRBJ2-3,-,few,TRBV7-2,TGTGCCAGCAGCCCCTTCGGGGGCCGGGCAGATACGCAGTATTTT,CASSPFGGRADTQYF
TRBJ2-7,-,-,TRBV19,TGTGCCAGTAGTATAGGGGGGACCTCCTACGAGCAGTACTTC,CASSIGGTSYEQYF
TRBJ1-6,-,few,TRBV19,TGTGCCAGTACGCACAGCTCCTATAATTCACCCCTCCACTTT,CASTHSSYNSPLHF
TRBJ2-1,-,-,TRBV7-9,TGTGCCAGCAGCCCGAAGGTCTCCAGCGTACATGAGCAGTTCTTC,CASSPKVSSVHEQFF
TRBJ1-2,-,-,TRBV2,TGTGCCAGCAGTGAAGCCCTCCCGTCCCTCTATGGCTACACCTTC,CASSEALPSLYGYTF
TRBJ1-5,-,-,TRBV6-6,TGTGCCAGCAAGGGTCTGGGGGACGGACAGCCCCAGCATTTT,CASKGLGDGQPQHF
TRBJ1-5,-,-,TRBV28,TGTGCCAGCGCCGGAACAGCTTATAGCAATCAGCCCCAGCATTTT,CASAGTAYSNQPQHF